These T cell receptor beta chains were read from a single sample in a study of siplizumab effects on memory and regulatory T cells. This table comes from immunoSEQ multiplex PCR, and its TCRdb copy is limited to in-frame clones, with some not included. The sample contains approximately 58,000 clones, 80% to 95% of which appear only once. Sequenced sample: CD8+ T cells sorted from blood. These TCRs come from a human donor in good health. Each CDR3 is given with its conserved first and last residue. A row's size may be missing; if present it is once, few, many or a size class.

j_call clone_size v_call cdr3_aa
TRBJ2-3 . TRBV10-3 CAIAAISEWDTQYF
TRBJ1-1 . TRBV19 CASSWGWGNTEAFF
TRBJ2-3 . TRBV27 CASSLAGAADTQYF
TRBJ2-1 once TRBV9 CASSVHARAENEQFF
TRBJ2-1 once TRBV19 CASSPLAGGYNEQFF
TRBJ2-7 . TRBV5-6 CASSRLAGPSYEQYF
TRBJ2-3 . TRBV11-2 CASSQTSGAVGSTDTQYF
TRBJ2-7 . TRBV9 CASSVEPGLPYEQYF
TRBJ1-1 . TRBV7-8 CASSLVGSNTEAFF
TRBJ2-1 . TRBV7-9 CASSYGEQFF
TRBJ1-1 . TRBV6-1 CARQGWTEAFF
TRBJ2-7 . TRBV7-9 CASSSIPGIEQYF
TRBJ2-7 once TRBV27 CASSLIASSYEQYF
TRBJ1-5 . TRBV28 CASSFPQGWQPQHF
TRBJ2-7 . TRBV7-8 CASSHRTESYEQYF
TRBJ2-7 . TRBV27 CASSFTGTRTSREQYF
TRBJ2-5 . TRBV15 CATGDRGLGETQYF
TRBJ2-5 . TRBV7-9 CASSLRRTSSLETQYF
TRBJ2-7 . TRBV29-1 CSVLNPSYEQYF
TRBJ1-2 . TRBV28 CASSLGTYGYTF
TRBJ2-1 . TRBV4-3 CASSHGLSSSYNEQFF
TRBJ1-2 . TRBV19 CASSISAAAGNGYTF
TRBJ2-6 . TRBV19 CASSITDSGANVLTF
TRBJ2-7 . TRBV5-6 CASSFEGTSYEQYF
TRBJ2-5 . TRBV13 CASSYKLGLAEETQYF
TRBJ2-3 . TRBV7-6 CASSPGASRAADTQYF
TRBJ2-5 . TRBV7-8 CASLEGGETQYF
TRBJ1-6 . TRBV5-1 CASSLVDSHNSPLHF
TRBJ2-7 once TRBV7-2 CASSVRDFYEQYF
TRBJ1-2 . TRBV30 CAWSVGVYGYTF
TRBJ1-5 . TRBV16 CASSHRPESNSNQPQHF
TRBJ1-1 . TRBV6-1 CASSEALRKVKAFF
TRBJ2-3 . TRBV5-6 CASSLGRDTQYF
TRBJ2-1 . TRBV27 CASSYSGTLYNEQFF
TRBJ2-5 . TRBV13 CASSLGPGAVETQYF
TRBJ2-5 . TRBV7-9 CASSLILDLKETQYF
TRBJ2-3 . TRBV19 CASSIEATDTQYF
TRBJ1-2 . TRBV19 CASSIVETANYGYTF
TRBJ2-1 . TRBV6-6 CASREGDEQFF
TRBJ2-7 few TRBV27 CASSFGGPGWEQYF
TRBJ2-1 . TRBV9 CASSLTTFEQFF
TRBJ1-2 once TRBV27 CASSWEPNYGYTF
TRBJ1-3 . TRBV19 CASTPATQWGSGNTIYF
TRBJ2-7 . TRBV29-1 CSVGTGGYEQYF
TRBJ2-7 . TRBV7-6 CASSWGQGAGEQYF
TRBJ1-4 . TRBV13 CASSLRAPLKENEKLFF
TRBJ2-7 once TRBV16 CASSQSGTGSYEQYF
TRBJ2-2 . TRBV7-8 CASSPQRTSSNTGELFF